The 26 T cell receptor beta chains in this list originate from one sample, sequenced in a study of regulatory T cells in long-lasting Graves disease. Documented time point: persistent/refractory GD, antithyroid drugs over 5 years with positive TRAb. Making the TCR library involved RNA that had been extracted from PBMCs. The authors built TCR beta libraries using iRepertoire HTBI primers and Arm-PCR of CDR3 regions. Each CDR3 protein gets one entry after TCRdb re-called the multiplex PCR reads with MiXCR. The sample has 650,000 to 850,000 distinct CDR3 sequences, approximately 31% seen once. This specimen consisted of peripheral blood mononuclear cells (PBMCs), obtained when the disease was refractory, from a patient treated with antithyroid drugs. All receptors derive from a female donor with Graves disease.

The chain couples TRBV19 to TRBJ1-1; D call uncertain. The germline CDR1 and CDR2 sequences are LNHDA and SQIVND (reference sequence). The CDR3 consists of 15 residues. Trimming took off 7 bases at V and 0 bases at J, with 15 bases between the two ends. Here the CDR3 reads CASTPGGLMNTEAFF. The CDR3, as DNA: TGTGCCAGTACCCCCGGAGGGCTCATGAACACTGAAGCTTTCTTT.

J is TRBJ1-1 and V is TRBV30, with a weak D call TRBD1 (6 bases). CDR3 length: 12 amino acids. The V end was cut by 2 bases, the J end by 5 bases, with 9 bases between. Germline V gene lookup returns CDR1 GTSNPN and CDR2 SVGIG (reference sequence). DNA for the CDR3: TGTGCCTGGAGTAGGGGGGAGACTGAAGCTTTCTTT. It is translated as CAWSRGETEAFF. Full variable domain (remainder filled in from reference TRBV30 and TRBJ1-1): SQTIHQWPATLVQPVGSPLSLECTVEGTSNPNLYWYRQAAGRGLQLLFYSVGIGQISSEVPQNLSASRPQDRQFILSSKKLLLSDSGFYLCAWSRGETEAFFGQGTRLTVV.

This clonotype was counted at least ten times. The chain employs TRBV19 and TRBJ1-2; possibly TRBD1 for D (5 bases). In germline, CDR1 is LNHDA, CDR2 SQIVND (reference sequence). This CDR3 has 13 amino acids. Trimming cost V 9 bases and J 4 bases, with 15 bases left between them. Written as DNA, the CDR3 is TGTGCCAGCAGCCCGGGACGGACCTATGGCTACACCTTC. This gives the protein CASSPGRTYGYTF. The full variable domain, its missing parts supplied by reference TRBV19 and TRBJ1-2, is DGGITQSPKYLFRKEGQNVTLSCEQNLNHDAMYWYRQDPGQGLRLIYYSQIVNDFQKGDIAEGYSVSREKKESFPLTVTSAQKNPTAFYLCASSPGRTYGYTFGSGTRLTVV.

The chain joins TRBV5-1 to TRBJ2-7; 7 nucleotides agree with TRBD1. V shed 0 bases, J shed 3 bases, and the junction held 3 bases outside the gene matches. The germline CDR1 and CDR2 sequences are SGHRS and YFSETQ. This CDR3 has 14 amino acids. This CDR3 reads CASSLEQGFYEQYF. CDR3 nucleotides: TGCGCCAGCAGCTTGGAACAGGGGTTCTACGAGCAGTACTTC.

The chain is built from TRBV7-2 and TRBJ1-4, with D hard to call. CDR1 and CDR2 (germline): SGHTA, FQGNSA. This CDR3 region has 15 residues. Trimming stripped 1 base from V and 7 bases from J, with 13 bases between. CDR3: CASSLDQGRVEKLFF. CDR3 DNA: TGTGCCAGCAGCTTAGATCAAGGGCGGGTTGAAAAACTGTTTTTT.

As concerns this clonotype: At one end, the junction sequence differs from germline, possibly due to a read error. The chain uses TRBV5-1 and TRBJ2-2; 8 positions match TRBD2. Germline assignment: CDR1 SGHRS and CDR2 YFSETQ. This CDR3 comprises 16 residues. The DNA for the CDR3 is TGCGCCAACAGCTGGACGGGGGGGAAGAACACCGGGGAGCTGTTTTTT. Its translation is CANSWTGGKNTGELFF.

The V gene is TRBV20-1, the J gene TRBJ1-1, with D tentatively TRBD1 (5 bases). Germline V gene sequence: CDR1 DFQATT, CDR2 SNEGSKA (reference sequence). This CDR3 comprises 13 residues. V lost 3 bases, J lost 11 bases, and 19 bases lay in between. CDR3 sequence: CSASEGILAKAFF. CDR3 coding DNA: TGCAGTGCTAGCGAGGGGATACTGGCTAAGGCTTTCTTT.

This clonotype has only a few counts. This rearrangement joins TRBV6-1 to TRBJ1-5; possible D gene TRBD1, 5 bases. The V and J ends lost 2 bases and 1 base respectively, with 15 bases between them. Germline assignment: CDR1 MNHNS and CDR2 SASEGT. This CDR3 is built from 17 residues. CDR3 coding DNA: TGTGCCAGCAGTGAATTGGGAGGGGCAGAGAGCAATCAGCCCCAGCATTTT. Residues: CASSELGGAESNQPQHF.

The rearrangement links TRBV19 to TRBJ1-1; D gene uncertain. CDR1 is LNHDA, CDR2 SQIVND, per germline (reference sequence). The germline V and J ends were trimmed by 4 bases and 7 bases, with 10 bases remaining between them. This CDR3 is built from 12 residues. As DNA, the CDR3 is TGTGCCAGTAGTACGCCGGGCCGTGAAGCTTTCTTT. Translation gives CASSTPGREAFF.

The chain joins TRBV20-1 to TRBJ1-5; D gene unclear. V was pared by 2 bases and J by 8 bases, with 10 bases between. The CDR3 is 12 amino acids. CDR1 is DFQATT, CDR2 SNEGSKA, per germline (reference sequence). CDR3 sequence: CSARQPGEPQHF. The CDR3 DNA reads as TGCAGTGCTAGACAGCCCGGGGAGCCCCAGCATTTT.

This rearrangement joins TRBV4-2 to TRBJ2-2, with TRBD2 matching 9 bases. The CDR3 totals 18 residues. CDR1 is LGHNA and CDR2 is YNFKEQ in the germline V gene. The J segment lost 5 bases and the V segment lost 0 bases, leaving 10 bases of the junction unmatched. DNA of the CDR3: TGTGCCAGCAGCCAAGAAAGTGGCGGGAGGGCCGGAACCGGGGAGCTGTTTTTT. Protein: CASSQESGGRAGTGELFF.

This clonotype has just a few counts. The rearrangement joins TRBV10-3 to TRBJ1-2, with D maybe TRBD1 (5 bases). CDR1 is ENHRY and CDR2 is SYGVKD in the germline V gene. The ends were cut back, 9 bases at V and 4 bases at J, with 15 bases in the middle. This CDR3 has 13 amino acids. CDR3 sequence: CAIHAGTTYGYTF. In DNA, the CDR3 is TGTGCCATTCACGCCGGGACGACCTATGGCTACACCTTC.

This clonotype was picked up a small number of times. The chain has TRBV10-1 and TRBJ2-7; D remains unclear. The germline V and J ends were trimmed by 6 bases and 6 bases, with 12 bases remaining between them. Germline-derived CDR1 and CDR2 are WNHNN and SYGVQD (reference sequence). The CDR3 length is 12 residues. CDR3 coding DNA: TGCGCCAGCAGGCCCGGGTCCACCGAGCAGTACTTC. Translating gives CASRPGSTEQYF.

This clonotype came up many times. V and J are TRBV12-3 or TRBV12-4 and TRBJ2-7, with a possible D match to TRBD2 (6 bases). V was clipped by 3 bases and J by 4 bases, with 7 bases between them. This CDR3 is 12 amino acids long. The CDR3 is CASSLTRYEQYF. CDR3 sequence (DNA): TGTGCCAGCAGTTTGACTAGATACGAGCAGTACTTC.

The chain couples TRBV10-3 to TRBJ2-5; D not certain. V was pared by 0 bases and J by 2 bases, with 7 bases between. CDR1 is ENHRY and CDR2 is SYGVKD in the germline V gene. The CDR3 is 14 amino acids. The CDR3 here is CAISESAAQETQYF. Written as DNA, the CDR3 is TGTGCCATCAGTGAGTCGGCAGCTCAAGAGACCCAGTACTTC.

This clonotype came up a few times. The genes are TRBV7-2 and TRBJ2-7, with 7 nucleotides matching TRBD2. Germline V gives CDR1 SGHTA, CDR2 FQGNSA. This CDR3 spans 16 amino acids. J gave up 0 bases and V 0 bases, and 5 bases lay outside the gene matches. CDR3 sequence reads: CASSLAVGGSSYEQYF. In DNA, the CDR3 is TGTGCCAGCAGCTTAGCTGTGGGCGGGAGCTCCTACGAGCAGTACTTC. The full variable domain, completed using reference TRBV7-2 and TRBJ2-7, is GAGVSQSPSNKVTEKGKDVELRCDPISGHTALYWYRQSLGQGLEFLIYFQGNSAPDKSGLPSDRFSAERTGGSVSTLTIQRTQQEDSAVYLCASSLAVGGSSYEQYFGPGTRLTVT.

This clonotype was seen more than once but under ten times. The J gene is TRBJ1-6, the V gene TRBV25-1, with 8 bases aligning to TRBD1. Per germline, CDR1 MGHDK and CDR2 SYGVNS. The CDR3 has 16 residues. Unmatched junction bases numbered 3, after V lost 2 bases and J lost 3 bases. CDR3 residues: CASSEGTGVYNSPLHF. CDR3 nucleotides: TGTGCCAGCAGTGAAGGGACAGGTGTCTATAATTCACCCCTCCACTTT. Looking up the rest from reference TRBV25-1 and TRBJ1-6 gives the full variable domain: EADIYQTPRYLVIGTGKKITLECSQTMGHDKMYWYQQDPGMELHLIHYSYGVNSTEKGDLSSESTVSRIRTEHFPLTLESARPSHTSQYLCASSEGTGVYNSPLHFGNGTRLTVT.

This clonotype has more than one count but fewer than ten. The genes are TRBV27 and TRBJ2-7, with a possible D match to TRBD1 (6 bases). CDR3 size: 13 residues. CDR1 is MNHEY and CDR2 is SMNVEV in the germline V gene (reference sequence). The ends were cut back, 7 bases at V and 6 bases at J, with 16 bases in the middle. CDR3 sequence: CASTSIRGGEQYF. The CDR3 DNA reads TGTGCCAGCACCTCTATTCGAGGGGGCGAGCAGTACTTC.

The genes are TRBV5-1 and TRBJ1-2, with D possibly being TRBD1 (5 bases). V was pared by 0 bases and J by 0 bases, with 9 bases between. Germline V gene sequence: CDR1 SGHRS, CDR2 YFSETQ. The CDR3 length is 15 residues. The CDR3: CASSLARDPNYGYTF. CDR3 nucleotides: TGCGCCAGCAGCTTGGCCCGGGACCCTAACTATGGCTACACCTTC.

V gene TRBV20-1 combines with J gene TRBJ2-2; 7 nucleotides line up with TRBD2. From germline, CDR1 is DFQATT and CDR2 SNEGSKA (reference sequence). The CDR3 runs to 14 residues. J was trimmed by 4 bases and V by 5 bases; bases with no gene match: 7. The CDR3 DNA reads TGCAGTGCTCTGCGGGAGTACGGCACCGGGGAGCTGTTTTTT. This encodes CSALREYGTGELFF.

This clonotype was picked up a small number of times. The chain's CDR3 is CASSQDHRTHSGYGYTF. In DNA, the CDR3 is TGTGCCAGCAGCCAAGATCATCGGACCCACAGCGGCTATGGCTACACCTTC. The chain employs TRBV3-1 and TRBJ1-2; D remains ambiguous. The germline CDR1 and CDR2 sequences are LGHDT and YNNKEL (reference sequence). V shed 0 bases and J shed 4 bases, with 18 bases lying between them. The CDR3 spans 17 residues.

This clonotype was detected only a few times. The chain uses TRBV7-2 and TRBJ1-2; 9 bases are shared with TRBD1. This CDR3 has 16 residues. V lost 7 bases, J lost 2 bases, and 11 bases stayed unmatched. Germline V lookup: CDR1 SGHTA, CDR2 FQGNSA. CDR3 sequence reads: CASIPDRGRRNYGYTF. CDR3 in DNA: TGTGCCAGCATCCCGGACAGGGGTCGGCGAAACTATGGCTACACCTTC.

This clonotype was seen just once. The chain links TRBV30 to TRBJ2-5; D not certain. The V end was cut by 2 bases, the J end by 9 bases, with 13 bases between. In germline, CDR1 is GTSNPN, CDR2 SVGIG (reference sequence). This CDR3 has 12 amino acids. The CDR3 is CAWSQEPMSQYF. DNA for the CDR3: TGTGCCTGGAGTCAGGAGCCTATGTCCCAGTACTTC.

The chain has TRBV6-1 and TRBJ1-1, with D unclear. Germline CDR1 and CDR2: MNHNS and SASEGT. There are 14 residues in the CDR3. V lost 1 base and J 5 bases, leaving 11 bases between the germline ends. The CDR3 coding sequence is TGTGCCAGCAGTGAAGGAAACAGAAGGACTGAAGCTTTCTTT. Protein: CASSEGNRRTEAFF.

The rearrangement joins TRBV6-1 to TRBJ2-7; D gene uncertain. CDR1 MNHNS and CDR2 SASEGT come from the germline V gene. The V and J ends lost 4 bases and 0 bases respectively, with 7 bases between them. The CDR3 spans 13 residues. The chain's CDR3 is CASSAASSYEQYF. In DNA, the CDR3 is TGTGCCAGCAGTGCGGCAAGCTCCTACGAGCAGTACTTC.

This clonotype was seen ten or more times. The rearrangement uses TRBV28 and TRBJ1-1; D not certain. The CDR3 is made up of 16 amino acids. V was shortened by 8 bases and J by 1 base, with 20 bases between the two germline ends. Looked up from germline, CDR1 is MDHEN and CDR2 is SYDVKM. CDR3 sequence (DNA): TGTGCCAGCCATCACGGGTTGAGGAGAAGGAACACTGAAGCTTTCTTT. Protein sequence: CASHHGLRRRNTEAFF.